Below are 31 T cell receptor beta chains sequenced from a single sample in a study of shared clonotypes between healthy human individuals. Naive CD8 isolation took CD45RO-negative cells positively selected for CCR7 and excluded terminally differentiated effector memory CD45RA+ cells. Some clones are missing from TCRdb's copy, which holds only in-frame ones; the method was immunoSEQ multiplex PCR. The sample gives hundreds of thousands of clones, roughly 92% of which show up once; under 30% is in the top ten. Sequenced sample: naive CD8+ T cells sorted from blood. The receptors derive from a man younger than 40 in good health.

This clone was seen once. V usage is TRBV28 and J usage is TRBJ1-5; D might be TRBD1 (6 bases). Germline CDR1 is MDHEN and CDR2 is SYDVKM. CDR3 length: 13 amino acids. With 5 bases removed from V and 3 bases from J, the gap between germline ends came to 8 bases. The CDR3 region has the DNA TGTGCCAGCAGTCGGGACAACAATCAGCCCCAGCATTTT. This gives the protein CASSRDNNQPQHF.

The table lists this clone with a count of one. This sequence joins TRBV7-9 and TRBJ2-7; D remains ambiguous. In germline, CDR1 is SEHNR, CDR2 FQNEAQ (reference sequence). Trimming took 3 bases from V and 5 from J, leaving 5 bases between them. This CDR3 comprises 11 residues. CDR3 sequence: CASSFADEQYF. The CDR3 DNA sequence: TGTGCCAGCAGCTTTGCGGACGAGCAGTACTTC.

In nucleotides, the CDR3 is TGTGCCAGCAGCGCTGGGGGGGGCCTTCTTTATAATGAGCAGTTCTTC. This translates into CASSAGGGLLYNEQFF. The V gene is TRBV9, the J gene TRBJ2-1; tentative D call: TRBD2 (7 bases). The V gene's germline CDR1 is SGDLS and CDR2 YYNGEE. V was trimmed by 3 bases and J by 7 bases, leaving 20 bases between them. The CDR3 extends over 16 amino acids.

The gene calls are TRBV7-9 and TRBJ2-7; TRBD2 aligns across 7 bases. J was trimmed by 5 bases and V by 5 bases; bases with no gene match: 15. The CDR3 is 16 amino acids. Germline-derived CDR1 and CDR2 are SEHNR and FQNEAQ (reference sequence). CDR3 protein: CASSRVGGSRRDEQYF. The CDR3 nucleotides read TGTGCCAGCAGCAGGGTGGGCGGGAGTCGTAGGGACGAGCAGTACTTC.

The genes are TRBV18 and TRBJ2-7; 11 nucleotides match TRBD1. The CDR3 totals 15 residues. Germline loops: CDR1 KGHSH, CDR2 LQKENI. V dropped 5 bases and J dropped 2; count of bases not matched to a gene: 5. Here the CDR3 reads CASSTGQGVTYEQYF. DNA for the CDR3: TGTGCCAGCTCAACGGGACAGGGGGTAACCTACGAGCAGTACTTC.

The rearrangement uses TRBV10-3 and TRBJ1-1, with D unclear. Germline assignment: CDR1 ENHRY and CDR2 SYGVKD. V shed 0 bases and J shed 2 bases, with 10 bases lying between them. CDR3 length equals 15 residues. CDR3 coding DNA: TGTGCCATCAGTGAGTCGACTCCGGGCAACACTGAAGCTTTCTTT. It encodes CAISESTPGNTEAFF.

This clone was found a few times. The identical CDR3 is also encoded by other nucleotide sequences in the sample. V usage is TRBV28 and J usage is TRBJ1-4; a weak D match, TRBD1 (6 bases). This CDR3 has 16 residues. In germline, CDR1 is MDHEN, CDR2 SYDVKM. V was cut by 1 base and J by 3 bases, with 12 bases left in between. CDR3 sequence (DNA): TGTGCCAGCAGTTTATATACCGGACAGTCTAATGAAAAACTGTTTTTT. Translated: CASSLYTGQSNEKLFF.

The rearrangement uses TRBV5-4 and TRBJ2-7; 13 bases line up with TRBD2. The V gene's germline CDR1 is SGHNT and CDR2 YYREEE (reference sequence). J gave up 1 base and V 3 bases, and 10 bases lay outside the gene matches. This CDR3 comprises 18 residues. Here the CDR3 DNA reads TGTGCCAGCAGCTCCCGGACTAGCGGGAGCTTAGGTTCCTACGAGCAGTACTTC. Residues: CASSSRTSGSLGSYEQYF.

V and J are TRBV28 and TRBJ2-2; no firm D call. The CDR3 is 15 amino acids. V was trimmed by 6 bases and J by 2 bases, leaving 13 bases between them. Germline V gives CDR1 MDHEN, CDR2 SYDVKM. CDR3 region: CASSPRSDNTGELFF. The CDR3 DNA sequence: TGTGCCAGCAGCCCAAGGTCGGACAACACCGGGGAGCTGTTTTTT.

The chain has TRBV4-3 and TRBJ1-2; D gene ambiguous. V lost 0 bases and J 4 bases, leaving 12 bases between the germline ends. Per germline, CDR1 LGHNA and CDR2 YSLEER. The CDR3 spans 15 residues. CDR3 amino acids: CASSQDWQISYGYTF. CDR3 DNA: TGCGCCAGCAGCCAAGATTGGCAGATTTCCTATGGCTACACCTTC.

This chain joins TRBV11-3 and TRBJ2-5; TRBD1 matches 11 bases. Looked up from germline, CDR1 is SGHNT and CDR2 is YENEEA. CDR3 length: 15 residues. V lost 5 bases and J lost 4; bases outside the gene matches: 6. CDR3 sequence: CASSLGQGEIETQYF. The CDR3, as DNA: TGTGCCAGCAGCCTGGGACAGGGGGAGATAGAGACCCAGTACTTC.

The V call is TRBV28, the J call TRBJ1-5; D gene ambiguous. The CDR3 contains 12 residues. V lost 3 bases and J lost 5, with 5 bases in between. The germline V gene encodes CDR1 MDHEN and CDR2 SYDVKM. The CDR3 DNA reads as TGTGCCAGCAGTTTCTTATATCAGCCCCAGCATTTT. Translated, it gives CASSFLYQPQHF. Variable domain in full (rest from reference TRBV28 and TRBJ1-5): DVKVTQSSRYLVKRTGEKVFLECVQDMDHENMFWYRQDPGLGLRLIYFSYDVKMKEKGDIPEGYSVSREKKERFSLILESASTNQTSMYLCASSFLYQPQHFGDGTRLSIL.

The chain uses TRBV27 and TRBJ1-1; 8 bases are shared with TRBD1. The germline V gene encodes CDR1 MNHEY and CDR2 SMNVEV (reference sequence). The CDR3 runs 15 residues. Trimming took 4 bases from V and 3 from J; bases not matched to a gene: 7. CDR3 in amino acids: CASSWQGASDTEAFF. DNA for the CDR3: TGTGCCAGCAGTTGGCAGGGGGCGAGCGACACTGAAGCTTTCTTT.

The CDR3 nucleotides read TGTGCCAGCAGCTTAGGCAGGCAGGATGGCACTGAAGCTTTCTTT. Its protein product is CASSLGRQDGTEAFF. This chain links TRBV7-9 with TRBJ1-1, with D uncertain. CDR1 is SEHNR, CDR2 FQNEAQ, per germline (reference sequence). V was trimmed by 1 base and J by 4 bases, leaving 13 bases between them. The CDR3 is 15 amino acids.

The CDR3 protein is CASRTPGGYTF. DNA of the CDR3: TGTGCCAGCAGGACCCCAGGAGGCTACACCTTC. V gene TRBV6-5 combines with J gene TRBJ1-2; D not certain. The CDR3 is 11 residues long. Trimming stripped 6 bases from V and 8 bases from J, with 10 bases between. Germline CDR1 and CDR2: MNHEY and SVGAGI.

The V gene is TRBV30, the J gene TRBJ1-3; D not resolved. The CDR3 covers 14 residues. Germline assignment: CDR1 GTSNPN and CDR2 SVGIG (reference sequence). The V gene lost 1 base and the J gene lost 0 bases, with 7 bases spanning the gap. This CDR3 is CAWSDTSSGNTIYF. CDR3 coding DNA: TGTGCCTGGAGTGACACGTCCTCTGGAAACACCATATATTTT.

The DNA of the CDR3 is TGTGCCAGCAGCTTAGCTTCCCTCGAAGAGACCCAGTACTTC. Translation: CASSLASLEETQYF. The chain is built from TRBV7-9 and TRBJ2-5; D uncertain. The germline V gene has CDR1 SEHNR and CDR2 FQNEAQ (reference sequence). Trimming shortened V by 0 bases and J by 3 bases, and 8 bases separated the two germline ends. This CDR3 contains 14 residues. Variable domain in full (rest from reference TRBV7-9 and TRBJ2-5): DTGVSQNPRHKITKRGQNVTFRCDPISEHNRLYWYRQTLGQGPEFLTYFQNEAQLEKSRLLSDRFSAERPKGSFSTLEIQRTEQGDSAMYLCASSLASLEETQYFGPGTRLLVL.

Concerning this clone: The identical CDR3 is also encoded by other nucleotide sequences in the sample. This sequence joins TRBV7-3 and TRBJ2-1, with 11 bases identical to TRBD2. CDR1 and CDR2 from the germline V gene are SGHTA and FQGTGA. The CDR3 has 16 residues. V lost 5 bases, J lost 0 bases, and 3 bases stayed unmatched. This CDR3 is CASSPLAGGSYNEQFF. The CDR3 DNA follows: TGTGCCAGCAGCCCTCTAGCGGGAGGCTCCTACAATGAGCAGTTCTTC.

This chain uses TRBV5-1 with TRBJ2-3, with TRBD1 matching 7 bases. Germline trimming cut 4 bases from V and 2 bases from J; bases unmatched to any gene: 10. Germline V gives CDR1 SGHRS, CDR2 YFSETQ. The CDR3 sequence is 16 residues long. The CDR3 here is CASSRGQVVHTDTQYF. In DNA form, the CDR3 reads TGCGCCAGCAGCCGCGGACAGGTAGTCCACACAGATACGCAGTATTTT.

This sequence joins TRBV11-2 and TRBJ2-2; D possibly corresponds to TRBD1 (6 bases). Between the trimmed V and J ends, which lost 4 bases and 2 bases, there was a span of 17 bases. The germline CDR1 and CDR2 sequences are SGHAT and FQNNGV. The CDR3 is 17 residues long. As DNA, the CDR3 is TGTGCCAGCAGCTCACCTCAGGACAGCCGAAACACCGGGGAGCTGTTTTTT. Amino acids: CASSSPQDSRNTGELFF.

J is TRBJ2-1 and V is TRBV19; TRBD2 aligns across 9 bases. The CDR3 is 15 residues long. V was pared by 3 bases and J by 6 bases, with 6 bases of the junction left unmatched. Germline V gene sequence: CDR1 LNHDA, CDR2 SQIVND (reference sequence). The CDR3 protein is CASSMGGRASNEQFF. In DNA form, the CDR3 reads TGTGCCAGTAGTATGGGCGGGAGGGCCTCCAATGAGCAGTTCTTC.

This chain joins TRBV19 and TRBJ2-7; D is possibly TRBD1 (6 bases). In germline, CDR1 is LNHDA, CDR2 SQIVND (reference sequence). The V end lost 6 bases, the J end lost 1 base, and 13 bases lay between the germline ends. This CDR3 region has 14 residues. CDR3 sequence (DNA): TGTGCCAGTAGGTCTCCGACAGGATCCTACGAGCAGTACTTC. This translates into CASRSPTGSYEQYF.

This chain joins TRBV27 and TRBJ2-1; possible D gene TRBD1, 5 bases. The CDR3 consists of 13 residues. Germline CDR1 is MNHEY and CDR2 is SMNVEV (reference sequence). The V gene lost 2 bases and the J gene lost 10 bases, with 12 bases spanning the gap. DNA of the CDR3: TGTGCCAGCAGTTTAGGGGCAGGCGGCGAGCAGTTCTTC. Translation gives CASSLGAGGEQFF.

The rearrangement joins TRBV29-1 to TRBJ2-2; the D gene is possibly TRBD2 (5 bases). CDR1 and CDR2 (germline): SQVTM, ANQGSEA. Trimming stripped 3 bases from V and 2 bases from J, with 10 bases between. CDR3 length equals 14 residues. The CDR3 loop is CSVDGGPNTGELFF. CDR3 in DNA: TGCAGCGTTGATGGCGGGCCTAACACCGGGGAGCTGTTTTTT.

This clone appeared once. J is TRBJ2-1 and V is TRBV4-1, with TRBD2 as a possible D gene (6 bases). With 1 base removed from V and 4 bases from J, the gap between germline ends came to 11 bases. Germline-derived CDR1 and CDR2 are MGHRA and YSYEKL. The CDR3 covers 15 residues. CDR3: CASSQGSGFYNEQFF. CDR3 DNA: TGCGCCAGCAGCCAAGGTAGCGGCTTTTACAATGAGCAGTTCTTC.

This chain uses TRBV14 with TRBJ2-1; perhaps D is TRBD1 or TRBD2 (5 bases each). Trimming pared 5 bases from V and 1 base from J, leaving 9 bases between. This CDR3 has 14 amino acids. Germline-derived CDR1 and CDR2 are SGHDN and FVKESK. The CDR3 coding sequence is TGTGCCAGCAGCGGCTGGGGGTCCTACAATGAGCAGTTCTTC. Its protein is CASSGWGSYNEQFF. Combining the CDR3 with reference TRBV14 and TRBJ2-1 gives the whole variable domain EAGVTQFPSHSVIEKGQTVTLRCDPISGHDNLYWYRRVMGKEIKFLLHFVKESKQDESGMPNNRFLAERTGGTYSTLKVQPAELEDSGVYFCASSGWGSYNEQFFGPGTRLTVL.

The DNA of the CDR3 is TGTGCCAGCAGCCGGACTAGCGGGAGGGCCGGTGAGCAGTTCTTC. Translating gives CASSRTSGRAGEQFF. The chain links TRBV7-9 to TRBJ2-1, with 15 bases lining up with TRBD2. Germline V gene sequence: CDR1 SEHNR, CDR2 FQNEAQ (reference sequence). J lost 9 bases, V lost 5 bases, and 5 bases had no gene match. CDR3 size: 15 residues.

The rearrangement joins TRBV10-3 to TRBJ2-5, with TRBD1 matching over 9 bases. After removal of 5 bases from V and 1 base from J, the junction contained 5 bases not matched to a gene. CDR1 and CDR2 (germline): ENHRY, SYGVKD. CDR3 length equals 15 residues. The CDR3 is CAISPLTGGQETQYF. The CDR3 DNA sequence: TGTGCCATCAGTCCCTTGACAGGGGGCCAAGAGACCCAGTACTTC.

As for this clone: The same CDR3 also results from other DNA sequences found in this sample. This rearrangement joins TRBV11-2 to TRBJ2-7, with D uncertain. In germline, CDR1 is SGHAT, CDR2 FQNNGV. The V gene lost 6 bases and the J gene lost 3 bases, with 9 bases spanning the gap. CDR3 length: 12 residues. The CDR3 loop reads CASSSPLYEQYF. The CDR3 DNA reads TGTGCCAGCAGTTCCCCCCTCTACGAGCAGTACTTC.

V usage is TRBV7-6 and J usage is TRBJ1-2; weak D call: TRBD1 (6 bases). CDR3 length: 17 residues. V shed 10 bases and J shed 3 bases, with 27 bases lying between them. CDR1 and CDR2 (germline): SGHVS, FNYEAQ. The CDR3 nucleotides read TGTGCCACCTACCTATTAGGAGGGGGTGGTATGGACTATGGCTACACCTTC. This encodes CATYLLGGGGMDYGYTF.

The rearrangement links TRBV30 to TRBJ1-1; possibly TRBD1 for D (6 bases). Trimming took 3 bases from V and 2 from J, leaving 25 bases between them. The CDR3 extends over 18 amino acids. Germline V gene lookup returns CDR1 GTSNPN and CDR2 SVGIG (reference sequence). The CDR3 is CAWRAGTGKRDRNTEAFF. DNA for the CDR3: TGTGCCTGGAGAGCGGGAACAGGGAAAAGGGATAGAAACACTGAAGCTTTCTTT.